This T cell receptor beta chain was sequenced in a study of vaccination effects on CD4 cells after COVID-19. Whole-study context: The study sampled a couple of convalescent patients 16 days and one week before vaccination.

Overall study findings and caveats: In the study, convalescent patients were few, and early post-infection timepoints were absent. New vaccine-induced clones dominated post-vaccine spike-reactive clones in convalescents.

There are 15 residues in the CDR3. The trim removed 6 bases at V and 2 bases at J, leaving 8 bases unmatched. From germline, CDR1 is MGHDK and CDR2 SYGVNS. ViraFEST used viral peptide pools to expand antigen-specific CD4+ T cells before sequencing. Upon completion of around 9 days in culture, CD4+ T cells were isolated. PCR showed that the person got SARS-CoV-2 infection at some point between March and December 2020. Wells containing over 1.5 million PBMC each were cultured with approximately 10 IU/ml IL-2 and approximately 10 ug/ml peptides. Libraries were prepared by immunoSEQ multiplex PCR; TCRdb keeps only in-frame clonotypes and omits some of them. In the table there are more than 20,000 clones, approximately 62% of which are singletons. About this clone itself: What it recognizes is unknown.

The source was CD4+ T cells from PBMCs cultured with SARS-CoV-2 spike peptides, collected before COVID-19 vaccination. This receptor was identified in a human donor who had a prior SARS-CoV-2 infection. The chain recombines TRBV25-1 with TRBJ2-7; 9 bases map to TRBD1. This chain's CDR3 is CASSEGTGRAYEQYF. Written as DNA, the CDR3 is TGTGCCAGCAGCGAGGGGACAGGGAGAGCCTACGAGCAGTACTTC.